These 19 T cell receptor beta chains originate from one sample sequenced in a study of cytotoxic CD8 clonotypes in ibrutinib-treated CLL. The method was immunoSEQ multiplex PCR; TCRdb's version includes in-frame clones alone and lacks a portion of them. The data hold 40,000 or so clones, with just over 65% observed a single time. The sample consisted of PBMCs, taken after 24 months of ibrutinib treatment. The receptors stem from a human donor with chronic lymphocytic leukemia.

The V and J genes are TRBV7-6 and TRBJ1-2; D gene unclear. Germline values: CDR1 SGHVS, CDR2 FNYEAQ. This CDR3 has 14 residues. V was cut by 7 bases and J by 5 bases, with 17 bases left in between. CDR3 in amino acids: CASTPSEKSYGYTF. DNA of the CDR3: TGTGCCAGCACCCCGTCGGAGAAGAGTTATGGCTACACCTTC. Complete variable domain (other parts from reference TRBV7-6 and TRBJ1-2): GAGVSQSPRYKVTKRGQDVALRCDPISGHVSLYWYRQALGQGPEFLTYFNYEAQQDKSGLPNDRFSAERPEGSISTLTIQRTEQRDSAMYRCASTPSEKSYGYTFGSGTRLTVV.

Notes on this clone: Different DNA sequences within this sample yield the same CDR3. The chain combines TRBV9 with TRBJ1-1; tentative D call: TRBD1 (5 bases). V lost 0 bases and J 1 base, leaving 10 bases between the germline ends. Germline lookup yields CDR1 SGDLS and CDR2 YYNGEE. The CDR3 totals 15 residues. CDR3 loop: CASSVVGGGNTEAFF. In DNA form, the CDR3 reads TGTGCCAGCAGCGTAGTAGGTGGGGGGAACACTGAAGCTTTCTTT. Together with reference TRBV9 and TRBJ1-1, the CDR3 gives the full variable domain: DSGVTQTPKHLITATGQRVTLRCSPRSGDLSVYWYQQSLDQGLQFLIQYYNGEERAKGNILERFSAQQFPDLHSELNLSSLELGDSALYFCASSVVGGGNTEAFFGQGTRLTVV.

This clone was seen ten or more times. CDR3 residues: CASSLTGQANSPLHF. The CDR3 nucleotides are TGTGCCAGCAGCTTAACGGGACAAGCTAATTCACCCCTCCACTTT. The genes are TRBV7-3 and TRBJ1-6; D may be TRBD1 (6 bases). This CDR3 region has 15 residues. CDR1 and CDR2 (germline): SGHTA, FQGTGA. Trimming shortened V by 0 bases and J by 6 bases, and 9 bases separated the two germline ends.

The V and J genes are TRBV6-5 and TRBJ2-3, with D perhaps assigned TRBD1 or TRBD2 (5 bases each). The germline CDR1 and CDR2 sequences are MNHEY and SVGAGI. V was pared by 8 bases and J by 6 bases, with 12 bases between. This CDR3 has 12 residues. The CDR3 sequence: CASRPGTDTQYF. CDR3 in DNA: TGTGCCAGCCGCCCAGGGACGGATACGCAGTATTTT.

The CDR3 DNA reads TGTGCCAGCAGCACAGGGGGGCCTCCCTACGAGCAGTACTTC. It codes for CASSTGGPPYEQYF. The rearrangement uses TRBV9 and TRBJ2-7; 8 bases match TRBD1. This CDR3 comprises 14 residues. Germline V gene data show CDR1 as SGDLS and CDR2 as YYNGEE. Trimming cost V 4 bases and J 2 bases; bases outside gene matches: 5. Looking up the rest from reference TRBV9 and TRBJ2-7 gives the full variable domain: DSGVTQTPKHLITATGQRVTLRCSPRSGDLSVYWYQQSLDQGLQFLIQYYNGEERAKGNILERFSAQQFPDLHSELNLSSLELGDSALYFCASSTGGPPYEQYFGPGTRLTVT.

The rearrangement joins TRBV5-4 to TRBJ1-3; no firm D call. This CDR3 is 14 amino acids long. V shed 3 bases and J shed 7 bases, with 14 bases lying between them. The germline V gene has CDR1 SGHNT and CDR2 YYREEE (reference sequence). CDR3 nucleotides: TGTGCCAGCAGCTCTTGGACGACGGGGAACACCATATATTTT. Protein product: CASSSWTTGNTIYF.

The chain has TRBV5-1 and TRBJ2-5, with D tentatively TRBD1 or TRBD2 (5 bases each). V was clipped by 3 bases and J by 5 bases, with 17 bases between them. The germline V gene encodes CDR1 SGHRS and CDR2 YFSETQ. There are 15 residues in the CDR3. CDR3 sequence reads: CASSSGSQGRETQYF. As DNA, the CDR3 is TGCGCCAGCAGCTCGGGGAGCCAGGGTAGGGAGACCCAGTACTTC. The whole variable domain, filled in from reference TRBV5-1 and TRBJ2-5, reads KAGVTQTPRYLIKTRGQQVTLSCSPISGHRSVSWYQQTPGQGLQFLFEYFSETQRNKGNFPGRFSGRQFSNSRSEMNVSTLELGDSALYLCASSSGSQGRETQYFGPGTRLLVL.

The V call is TRBV13, the J call TRBJ2-7; 8 bases map to TRBD1. There are 14 residues in the CDR3. V shed 4 bases, J shed 4 bases, and the junction held 6 bases outside the gene matches. Germline V lookup: CDR1 PRHDT, CDR2 FYEKMQ (reference sequence). The CDR3 region has the DNA TGTGCCAGCAGCTCTACCCGGGACAGGTACGAGCAGTACTTC. It encodes CASSSTRDRYEQYF.

The V and J genes are TRBV30 and TRBJ2-7, with D tentatively TRBD1 or TRBD2 (5 bases each). The CDR3 length is 15 residues. The germline gives CDR1 GTSNPN, CDR2 SVGIG (reference sequence). V was cut by 2 bases and J by 0 bases, with 14 bases left in between. CDR3 sequence: CAWSIGAVISYEQYF. CDR3 nucleotides: TGTGCCTGGAGTATCGGGGCGGTCATCTCCTACGAGCAGTACTTC.

The CDR3 DNA sequence: TGTGCCAGCTGCAGGCCTGGGGGAAAACTGTTTTTT. This codes for CASCRPGGKLFF. The chain is built from TRBV6-5 and TRBJ1-4; TRBD1 might be the D (5 bases). V was clipped by 8 bases and J by 10 bases, with 14 bases between them. The germline V gene encodes CDR1 MNHEY and CDR2 SVGAGI. The length of the CDR3 is 12 residues.

The V call is TRBV2, the J call TRBJ2-1, with 8 positions matching TRBD1. The germline CDR1 and CDR2 sequences are SNHLY and FYNNEI. The CDR3 length is 15 residues. Trimming at V came to 6 bases and at J to 2 bases, leaving 6 bases not matched to a gene. CDR3: CASSSGGDPYNEQFF. CDR3 nucleotide sequence: TGTGCCAGCAGCTCAGGGGGCGACCCCTACAATGAGCAGTTCTTC.

This clone showed up many times. DNA for the CDR3: TGTGCCAGCAGCACAGGGAAACATCAGCCCCAGCATTTT. Its protein product is CASSTGKHQPQHF. The chain links TRBV7-6 to TRBJ1-5; tentatively, D is TRBD1 (6 bases). The CDR3 extends over 13 amino acids. Deletions cut 5 bases from V and 5 bases from J, with 10 bases between. Germline CDR1 SGHVS, CDR2 FNYEAQ.

In this sample, this clone turned up a few times. V gene TRBV7-9 combines with J gene TRBJ2-2; D gene ambiguous. V was cut by 5 bases and J by 4 bases, with 8 bases left in between. This CDR3 is built from 13 residues. Germline lookup yields CDR1 SEHNR and CDR2 FQNEAQ (reference sequence). Here the CDR3 reads CASSRVLTGELFF. CDR3 nucleotides: TGTGCCAGCAGCCGCGTCCTCACCGGGGAGCTGTTTTTT. The whole variable domain, filled in from reference TRBV7-9 and TRBJ2-2, reads DTGVSQNPRHKITKRGQNVTFRCDPISEHNRLYWYRQTLGQGPEFLTYFQNEAQLEKSRLLSDRFSAERPKGSFSTLEIQRTEQGDSAMYLCASSRVLTGELFFGEGSRLTVL.

The V gene is TRBV6-4, the J gene TRBJ2-1; D assignment may be TRBD1 or TRBD2 (7 bases each). The germline V gene encodes CDR1 MRHNA and CDR2 SNTAGT. The CDR3 is made up of 16 amino acids. The V gene lost 6 bases and the J gene lost 9 bases, with 24 bases spanning the gap. CDR3: CASRKSGGDGGIEQFF. The CDR3 DNA reads as TGTGCCAGCAGAAAATCAGGGGGGGACGGAGGGATTGAGCAGTTCTTC.

V usage is TRBV7-9 and J usage is TRBJ2-5; no definite D call. Germline CDR1 SEHNR, CDR2 FQNEAQ (reference sequence). The CDR3 consists of 12 residues. Trimming took 1 base from V and 9 from J, leaving 9 bases between them. The CDR3 protein is CASSLDFGAQYF. Written as DNA, the CDR3 is TGTGCCAGCAGCTTAGATTTTGGGGCCCAGTACTTC.

The V gene is TRBV15, the J gene TRBJ2-7, with unresolved D. The CDR3 sequence is 14 residues long. From germline, CDR1 is LNHNV and CDR2 YYDKDF (reference sequence). The V end lost 2 bases, the J end lost 1 base, and 9 bases lay between the germline ends. CDR3 loop: CATSRPLDSYEQYF. CDR3 nucleotides: TGTGCCACCAGCAGACCCCTAGATTCCTACGAGCAGTACTTC.

V and J are TRBV7-2 and TRBJ2-1; the D is unclear. Germline V gene lookup returns CDR1 SGHTA and CDR2 FQGNSA. This CDR3 is built from 15 residues. V lost 2 bases to trimming and J lost 0 bases, with 8 bases between them. The DNA for the CDR3 is TGTGCCAGCAGCTTATCGAAAAGCTCCTACAATGAGCAGTTCTTC. This gives the protein CASSLSKSSYNEQFF.

This clone was seen a single time. The genes are TRBV5-1 and TRBJ1-4; D perhaps matches TRBD1 (6 bases). Germline V gene sequence: CDR1 SGHRS, CDR2 YFSETQ. This CDR3 is built from 14 residues. V dropped 0 bases and J dropped 4 bases, with 7 bases sitting between them. CDR3 nucleotide sequence: TGCGCCAGCAGCTTGGCAGGGGTTAATGAAAAACTGTTTTTT. Translation gives CASSLAGVNEKLFF. The entire variable domain, with the rest obtained from reference TRBV5-1 and TRBJ1-4, is as follows: KAGVTQTPRYLIKTRGQQVTLSCSPISGHRSVSWYQQTPGQGLQFLFEYFSETQRNKGNFPGRFSGRQFSNSRSEMNVSTLELGDSALYLCASSLAGVNEKLFFGSGTQLSVL.

This chain links TRBV5-1 with TRBJ1-2; D is ambiguous. V gave up 0 bases and J gave up 0 bases, with 9 bases separating them. Germline V lookup: CDR1 SGHRS, CDR2 YFSETQ. This CDR3 is built from 15 residues. CDR3 nucleotide sequence: TGCGCCAGCAGCTTGGCCACGAGTACTAACTATGGCTACACCTTC. This codes for CASSLATSTNYGYTF.